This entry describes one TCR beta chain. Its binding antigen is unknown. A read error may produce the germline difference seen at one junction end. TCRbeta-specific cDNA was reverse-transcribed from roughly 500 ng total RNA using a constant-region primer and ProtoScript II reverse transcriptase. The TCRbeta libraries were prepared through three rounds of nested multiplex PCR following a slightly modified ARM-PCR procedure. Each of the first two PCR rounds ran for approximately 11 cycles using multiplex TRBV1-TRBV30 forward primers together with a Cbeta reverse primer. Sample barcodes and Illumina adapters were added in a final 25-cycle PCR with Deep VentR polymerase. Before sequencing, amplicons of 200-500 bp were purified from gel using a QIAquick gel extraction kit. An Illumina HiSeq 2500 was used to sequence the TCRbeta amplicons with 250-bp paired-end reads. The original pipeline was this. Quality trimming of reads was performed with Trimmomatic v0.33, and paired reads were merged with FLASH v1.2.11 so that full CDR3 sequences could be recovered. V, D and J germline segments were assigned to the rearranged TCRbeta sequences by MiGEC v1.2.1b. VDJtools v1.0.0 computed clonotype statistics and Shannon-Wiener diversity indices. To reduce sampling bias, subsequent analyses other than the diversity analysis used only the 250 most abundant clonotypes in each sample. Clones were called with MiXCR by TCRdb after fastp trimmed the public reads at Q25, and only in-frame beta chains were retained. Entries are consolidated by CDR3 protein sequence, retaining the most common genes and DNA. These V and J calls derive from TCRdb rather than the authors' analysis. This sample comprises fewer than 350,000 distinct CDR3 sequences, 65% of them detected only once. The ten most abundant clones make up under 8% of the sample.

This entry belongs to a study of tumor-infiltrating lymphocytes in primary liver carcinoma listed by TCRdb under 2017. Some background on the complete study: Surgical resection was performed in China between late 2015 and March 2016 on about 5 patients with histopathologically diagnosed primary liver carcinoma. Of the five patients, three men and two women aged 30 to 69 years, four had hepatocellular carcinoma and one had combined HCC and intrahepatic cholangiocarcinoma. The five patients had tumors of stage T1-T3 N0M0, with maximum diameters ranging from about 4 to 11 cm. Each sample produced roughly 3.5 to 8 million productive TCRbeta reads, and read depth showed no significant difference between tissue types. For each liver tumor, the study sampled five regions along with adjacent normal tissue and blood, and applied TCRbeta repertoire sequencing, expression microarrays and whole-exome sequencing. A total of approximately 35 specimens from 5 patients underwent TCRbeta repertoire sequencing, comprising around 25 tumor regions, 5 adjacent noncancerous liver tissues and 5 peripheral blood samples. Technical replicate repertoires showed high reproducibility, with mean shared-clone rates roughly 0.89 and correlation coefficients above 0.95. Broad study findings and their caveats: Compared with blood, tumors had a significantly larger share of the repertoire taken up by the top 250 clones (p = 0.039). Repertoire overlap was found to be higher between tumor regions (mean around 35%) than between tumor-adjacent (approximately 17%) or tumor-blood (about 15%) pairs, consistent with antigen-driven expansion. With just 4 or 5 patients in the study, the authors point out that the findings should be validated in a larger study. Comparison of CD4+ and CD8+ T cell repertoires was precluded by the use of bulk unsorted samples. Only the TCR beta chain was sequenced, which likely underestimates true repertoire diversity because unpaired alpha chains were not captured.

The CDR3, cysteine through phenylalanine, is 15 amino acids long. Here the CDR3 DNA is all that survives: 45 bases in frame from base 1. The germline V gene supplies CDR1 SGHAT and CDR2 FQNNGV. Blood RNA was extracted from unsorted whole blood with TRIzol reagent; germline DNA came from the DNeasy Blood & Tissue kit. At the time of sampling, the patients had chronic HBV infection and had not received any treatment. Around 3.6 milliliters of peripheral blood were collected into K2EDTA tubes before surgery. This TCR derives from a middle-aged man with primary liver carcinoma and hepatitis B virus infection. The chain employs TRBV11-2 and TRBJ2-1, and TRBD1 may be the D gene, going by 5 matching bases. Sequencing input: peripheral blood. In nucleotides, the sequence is TGTGCCAGCAGCCTTGGGATAGGGGCCTACAATGAGCAGTTCTTT. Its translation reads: CASSLGIGAYNEQFF.